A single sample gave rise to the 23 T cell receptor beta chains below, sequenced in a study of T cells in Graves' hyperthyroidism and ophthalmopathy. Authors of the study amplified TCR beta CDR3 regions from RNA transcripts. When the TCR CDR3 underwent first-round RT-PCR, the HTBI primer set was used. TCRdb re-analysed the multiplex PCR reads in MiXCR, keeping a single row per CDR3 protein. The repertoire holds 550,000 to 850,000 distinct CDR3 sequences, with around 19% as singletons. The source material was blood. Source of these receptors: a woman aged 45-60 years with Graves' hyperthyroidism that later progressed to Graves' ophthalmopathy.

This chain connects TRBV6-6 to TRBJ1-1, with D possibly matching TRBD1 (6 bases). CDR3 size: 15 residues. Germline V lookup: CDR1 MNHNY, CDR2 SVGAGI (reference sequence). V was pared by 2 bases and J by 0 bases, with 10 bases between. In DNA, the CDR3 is TGTGCCAGCAGTTACCGGACAGAGTTGAACACTGAAGCTTTCTTT. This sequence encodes CASSYRTELNTEAFF.

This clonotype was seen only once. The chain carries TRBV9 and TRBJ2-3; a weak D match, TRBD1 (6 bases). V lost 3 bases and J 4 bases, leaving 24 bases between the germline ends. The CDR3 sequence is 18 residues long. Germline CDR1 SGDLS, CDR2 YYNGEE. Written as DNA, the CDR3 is TGTGCCAGCAGCGGATGGGGAAGGGGGACCTCGCCGGCAGATACGCAGTATTTT. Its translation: CASSGWGRGTSPADTQYF.

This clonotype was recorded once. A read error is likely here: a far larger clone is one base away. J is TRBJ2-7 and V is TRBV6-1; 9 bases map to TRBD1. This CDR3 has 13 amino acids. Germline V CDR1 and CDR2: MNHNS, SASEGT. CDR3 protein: CAGSQDRGYEQYF. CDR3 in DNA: TGTGCCGGCAGTCAGGACAGGGGCTACGAGCAGTACTTC.

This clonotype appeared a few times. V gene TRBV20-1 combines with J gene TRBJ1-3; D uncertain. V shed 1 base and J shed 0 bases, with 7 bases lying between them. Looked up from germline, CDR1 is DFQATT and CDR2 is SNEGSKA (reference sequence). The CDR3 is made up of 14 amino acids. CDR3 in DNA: TGCAGTGCTAGAGGGACGGGCTCTGGAAACACCATATATTTT. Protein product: CSARGTGSGNTIYF.

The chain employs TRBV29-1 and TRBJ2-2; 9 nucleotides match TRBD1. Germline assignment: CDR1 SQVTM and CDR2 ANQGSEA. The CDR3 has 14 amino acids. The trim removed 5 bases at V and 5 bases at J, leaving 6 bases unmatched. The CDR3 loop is CSVLTGGGTGELFF. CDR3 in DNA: TGCAGCGTTCTCACAGGGGGCGGGACCGGGGAGCTGTTTTTT.

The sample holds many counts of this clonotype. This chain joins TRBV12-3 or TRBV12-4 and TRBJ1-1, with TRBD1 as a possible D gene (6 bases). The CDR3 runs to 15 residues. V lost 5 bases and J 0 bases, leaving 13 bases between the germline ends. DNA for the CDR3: TGTGCCAGCAGTCTGCAGGGGTTCTTGAACACTGAAGCTTTCTTT. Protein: CASSLQGFLNTEAFF.

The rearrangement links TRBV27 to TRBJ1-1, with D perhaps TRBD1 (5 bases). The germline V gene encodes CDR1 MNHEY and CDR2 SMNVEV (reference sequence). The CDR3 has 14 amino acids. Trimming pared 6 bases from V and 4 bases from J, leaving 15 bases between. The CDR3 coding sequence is TGTGCCAGCAGCGACACAGGTCTTGGCACTGAAGCTTTCTTT. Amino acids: CASSDTGLGTEAFF.

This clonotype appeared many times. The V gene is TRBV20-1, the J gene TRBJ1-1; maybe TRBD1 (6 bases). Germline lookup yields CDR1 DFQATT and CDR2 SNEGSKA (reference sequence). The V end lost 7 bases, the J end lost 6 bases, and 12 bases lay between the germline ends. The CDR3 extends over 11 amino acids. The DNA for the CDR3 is TGCAGTGAACAGGGAGGGCCTGAAGCTTTCTTT. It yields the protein CSEQGGPEAFF.

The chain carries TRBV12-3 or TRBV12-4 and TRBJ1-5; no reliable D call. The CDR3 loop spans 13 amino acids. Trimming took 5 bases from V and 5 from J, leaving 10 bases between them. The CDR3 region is CASSLTADQPQHF. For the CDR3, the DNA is TGTGCCAGCAGTCTCACAGCGGATCAGCCCCAGCATTTT.

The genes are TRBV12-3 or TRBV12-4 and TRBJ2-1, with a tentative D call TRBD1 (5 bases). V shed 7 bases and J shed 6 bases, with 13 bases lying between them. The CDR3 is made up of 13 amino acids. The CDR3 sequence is CASTFGRVNEQFF. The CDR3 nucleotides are TGTGCCAGCACCTTCGGCAGGGTCAATGAGCAGTTCTTC.

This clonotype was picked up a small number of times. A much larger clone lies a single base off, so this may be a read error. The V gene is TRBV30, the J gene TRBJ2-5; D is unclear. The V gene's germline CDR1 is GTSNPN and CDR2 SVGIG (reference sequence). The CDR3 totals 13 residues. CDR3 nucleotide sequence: TGTGCCTGGAGCGCCAGCCGAGAAGAGCCCCAGTACTTC. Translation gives CAWSASREEPQYF.

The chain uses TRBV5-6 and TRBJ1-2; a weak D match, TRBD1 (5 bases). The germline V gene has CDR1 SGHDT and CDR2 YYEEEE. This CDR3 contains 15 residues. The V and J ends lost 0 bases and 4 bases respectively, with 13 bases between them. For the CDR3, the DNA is TGTGCCAGCAGCTTGGGACAGCGACCCTTCTATGGCTACACCTTC. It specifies CASSLGQRPFYGYTF. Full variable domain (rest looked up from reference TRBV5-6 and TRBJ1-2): DAGVTQSPTHLIKTRGQQVTLRCSPKSGHDTVSWYQQALGQGPQFIFQYYEEEERQRGNFPDRFSGHQFPNYSSELNVNALLLGDSALYLCASSLGQRPFYGYTFGSGTRLTVV.

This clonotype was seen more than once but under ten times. DNA for the CDR3: TGCAGTGCTAGCACACAGGGGGAGTATCTAAACACCTTC. Translated, it gives CSASTQGEYLNTF. The rearrangement uses TRBV20-1 and TRBJ1-2, with 8 bases identical to TRBD1. The CDR3 sequence is 13 residues long. Trimming at V came to 3 bases and at J to 12 bases, leaving 12 bases not matched to a gene. Germline-derived CDR1 and CDR2 are DFQATT and SNEGSKA (reference sequence).

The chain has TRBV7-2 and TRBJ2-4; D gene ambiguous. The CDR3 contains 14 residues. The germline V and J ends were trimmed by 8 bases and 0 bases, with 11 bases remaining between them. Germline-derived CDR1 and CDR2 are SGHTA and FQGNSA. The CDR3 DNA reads TGTGCCAGCCTGGATGCGTTAGCCAAAAACATTCAGTACTTC. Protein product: CASLDALAKNIQYF.

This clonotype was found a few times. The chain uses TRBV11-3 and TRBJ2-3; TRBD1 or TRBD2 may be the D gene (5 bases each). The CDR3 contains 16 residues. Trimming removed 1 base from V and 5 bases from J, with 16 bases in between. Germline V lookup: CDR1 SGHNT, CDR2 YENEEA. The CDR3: CASSLGGAQQVDTQYF. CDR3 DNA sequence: TGTGCCAGCAGCTTAGGAGGGGCCCAGCAAGTAGATACGCAGTATTTT.

In DNA form, the CDR3 reads TGTGCCAGCAGTGGACGGGACAGGAGTATAGATGAGCAGTTCTTC. It codes for CASSGRDRSIDEQFF. V and J are TRBV2 and TRBJ2-1; 8 positions agree with TRBD1. CDR3 length equals 15 residues. Per the germline V gene, CDR1 is SNHLY and CDR2 is FYNNEI. V shed 4 bases and J 8 bases; nucleotides not matched to a gene: 10.

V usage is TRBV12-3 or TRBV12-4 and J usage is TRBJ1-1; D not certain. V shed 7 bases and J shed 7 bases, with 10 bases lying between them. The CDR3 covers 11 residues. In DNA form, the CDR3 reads TGTGCCAGCATCTCGGGTGGTGAAGCTTTCTTT. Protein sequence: CASISGGEAFF.

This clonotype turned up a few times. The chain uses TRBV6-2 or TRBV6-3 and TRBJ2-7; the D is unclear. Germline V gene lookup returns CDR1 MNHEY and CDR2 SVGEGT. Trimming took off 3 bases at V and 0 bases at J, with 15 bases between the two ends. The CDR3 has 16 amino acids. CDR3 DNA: TGTGCCAGCAGTTATTCCCGGGCCCCCCTCTCCTACGAGCAGTACTTC. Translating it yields CASSYSRAPLSYEQYF.

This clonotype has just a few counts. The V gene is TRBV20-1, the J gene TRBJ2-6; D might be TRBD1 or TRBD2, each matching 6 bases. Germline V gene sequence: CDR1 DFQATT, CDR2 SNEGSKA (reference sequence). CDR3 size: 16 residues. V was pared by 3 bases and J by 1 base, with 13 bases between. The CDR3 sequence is CSASSGALSGANVLTF. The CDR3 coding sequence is TGCAGTGCTAGTTCGGGGGCCCTTTCTGGGGCCAACGTCCTGACTTTC.

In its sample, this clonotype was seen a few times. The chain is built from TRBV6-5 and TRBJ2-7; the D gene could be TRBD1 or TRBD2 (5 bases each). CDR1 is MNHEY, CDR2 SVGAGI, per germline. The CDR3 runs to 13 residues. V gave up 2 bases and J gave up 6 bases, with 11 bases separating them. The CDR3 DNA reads TGTGCCAGCAGTTACGAGGCAGGGAGCGAGCAGTACTTC. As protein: CASSYEAGSEQYF.

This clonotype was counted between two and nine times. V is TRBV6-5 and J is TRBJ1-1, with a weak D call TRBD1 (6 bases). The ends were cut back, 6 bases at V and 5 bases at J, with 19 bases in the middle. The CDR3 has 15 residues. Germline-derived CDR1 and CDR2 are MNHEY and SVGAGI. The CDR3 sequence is CASSYTLTGTTEAFF. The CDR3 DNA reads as TGTGCCAGCAGCTATACGCTAACAGGGACTACTGAAGCTTTCTTT.

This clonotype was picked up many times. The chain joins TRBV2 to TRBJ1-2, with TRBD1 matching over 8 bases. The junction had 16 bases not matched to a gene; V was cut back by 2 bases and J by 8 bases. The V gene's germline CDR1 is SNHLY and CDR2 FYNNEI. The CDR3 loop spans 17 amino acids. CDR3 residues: CASSESSDRGLRRGYTF. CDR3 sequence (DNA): TGTGCCAGCAGTGAATCCTCTGACAGGGGCCTTCGGAGAGGCTACACCTTC. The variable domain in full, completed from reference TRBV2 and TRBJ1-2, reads EPEVTQTPSHQVTQMGQEVILRCVPISNHLYFYWYRQILGQKVEFLVSFYNNEISEKSEIFDDQFSVERPDGSNFTLKIRSTKLEDSAMYFCASSESSDRGLRRGYTFGSGTRLTVV.

The CDR3: CASSIGTGSYNEQFF. CDR3 nucleotide sequence: TGTGCCAGTAGTATCGGTACGGGAAGTTACAATGAGCAGTTCTTC. The chain couples TRBV19 to TRBJ2-1; TRBD2 is a possible D gene (5 bases). Trimming cost V 3 bases and J 4 bases, with 13 bases left between them. The CDR3 runs to 15 residues. Germline CDR1 is LNHDA and CDR2 is SQIVND (reference sequence).